This T cell receptor beta chain derives from a study of beta chain features in type 1 diabetes. There was one heparinised blood draw per donor, averaging roughly 110 mL. Reverse transcription of all isolated RNA meant that expressed TCRB transcripts were sequenced. Only in-frame clones appear in the TCRdb table, and some are missing; sequencing was by immunoSEQ multiplex PCR. The sample gives around 710,000 clones, over 10% of which show up once; around 0.12% is in the top ten. Germline assignment: CDR1 SQVTM and CDR2 ANQGSEA. J lost 5 bases, V lost 7 bases, and 9 bases had no gene match. CDR3 length: 13 residues. Study observations and caveats: Moderate yet significant TCRB CDR3 shortening was seen in Type 1 diabetes patients in all four CD4+ subsets. Reduced insertions and increased deletions marked VDJ junctions in type 1 diabetes patients.

A remark on this clone: Its antigen is not known.

The V and J genes are TRBV29-1 and TRBJ2-5; 8 bases fit TRBD2. Input material: naive CD4+ T cells from blood. The clonotype comes from a man aged 30 to 45 with type 1 diabetes. CDR3 nucleotide sequence: TGCAGCGCCGAGGGGACTAGAGGGGAGACCCAGTACTTC. Translated, it gives CSAEGTRGETQYF.